These T cell receptor beta chains were read from a single sample in a study of CD8+CD57+ T cells in acquired aplastic anemia. A single record per CDR3 protein comes from TCRdb applying MiXCR to the reads. The repertoire consists of about 100,000 distinct CDR3 sequences, with around half occurring once and the leading ten covering around a third. The sequenced sample was sorted CD4+, CD8+, or CD8+CD57+ T cells (not recorded which) from PBMCs. The receptor source for this set is a human donor in good health, serving as a control. Each CDR3 is given with its conserved first and last residue. D genes are given only for firm matches. Where a row states a size, it is once, few, many or the class of an expanded clone; other rows omit it.

j_call v_call clone_size d_call cdr3_aa cdr3_nt
TRBJ1-1 TRBV27 - TRBD1 CASSLVAQGATEAFF TGTGCCAGCAGTTTAGTGGCTCAGGGGGCGACTGAAGCTTTCTTT
TRBJ2-7 TRBV25-1 - - CASNLGGSYEQYF TGTGCCAGCAACTTAGGGGGCTCCTACGAGCAGTACTTC
TRBJ2-7 TRBV2 - - CASSALHGQGAYEQYF TGTGCCAGCAGTGCTCTCCATGGGCAGGGCGCCTACGAGCAGTACTTC
TRBJ1-2 TRBV20-1 - TRBD1 CSAGDSRDSNYGYTF TGCAGTGCTGGAGATAGCCGGGACAGTAACTATGGCTACACCTTC
TRBJ2-3 TRBV7-2 - - CASSVRDDTQYF TGTGCCAGTAGTGTGAGAGATGATACGCAGTATTTT
TRBJ1-3 TRBV6-5 many - CASSYSGVTGNTIYF TGTGCCAGCAGTTACTCGGGAGTGACTGGAAACACCATATATTTT
TRBJ2-7 TRBV5-5 few TRBD1 CASSRPGQGYYEQYF TGTGCCAGCAGCCGTCCGGGACAGGGATACTACGAGCAGTACTTC
TRBJ1-6 TRBV15 few - CATSRGSQGYNSPLHF TGTGCCACCAGCCGGGGGTCTCAGGGGTACAATTCACCCCTCCACTTT
TRBJ1-3 TRBV27 - - CASSLTAGVENTIYF TGTGCCAGCAGTTTAACGGCAGGGGTTGAAAACACCATATATTTT
TRBJ1-2 TRBV25-1 few - CASSELRYGYTF TGTGCCAGCAGTGAACTGCGATATGGCTACACCTTC
TRBJ2-5 TRBV5-1 once - CASSLTPVWETQYF TGCGCCAGCAGCCTGACCCCGGTTTGGGAGACCCAGTACTTC
TRBJ1-6 TRBV10-1 - - CASSEVNSPLHF TGCGCCAGCAGTGAGGTTAATTCACCCCTCCACTTT
TRBJ1-4 TRBV12-3/TRBV12-4 many - CASSQSQGLKEKLFF TGTGCCAGCAGTCAGTCCCAGGGGCTTAAAGAAAAACTGTTTTTT
TRBJ1-6 TRBV6-4 many - CASSVTGNNSPLHF TGTGCCAGCAGTGTTACAGGGAATAATTCACCCCTCCACTTT
TRBJ2-7 TRBV15 medium-sized - CATSTYRGYEQYF TGTGCCACCAGCACTTACCGAGGCTACGAGCAGTACTTC
TRBJ1-6 TRBV2 - - CASSDPGLSPLHF TGTGCCAGCAGTGATCCAGGGCTTTCACCCCTCCACTTT
TRBJ1-4 TRBV2 - - CASSEEKLFF TGTGCCAGCAGTGAGGAAAAACTGTTTTTT
TRBJ2-5 TRBV19 few TRBD1 CASSISRGRKTQYF TGTGCCAGTAGTATATCCAGGGGGCGAAAGACCCAGTACTTC
TRBJ2-1 TRBV10-3 - TRBD2 CAISESIAGITDTQFF TGTGCCATCAGTGAGTCGATAGCGGGGATAACAGATACGCAGTTCTTC
TRBJ2-5 TRBV15 - TRBD1 CATSVQSGTAQETQYF TGTGCCACCAGCGTCCAATCCGGGACAGCACAAGAGACCCAGTACTTC
TRBJ1-4 TRBV2 once - CASSDRELDEKLFF TGTGCCAGCAGCGACCGGGAGCTCGATGAAAAACTGTTTTTT
TRBJ2-7 TRBV10-1 - TRBD1 CDSSRGLYEQYF TGCGACAGCAGCAGGGGGCTATACGAGCAGTACTTC
TRBJ1-1 TRBV2 - TRBD1 CASRVTGKDEAFF TGTGCCAGCAGGGTGACAGGGAAGGATGAAGCTTTCTTT
TRBJ2-7 TRBV19 - TRBD1 CATRPWDSTSYEQYF TGTGCCACCAGACCTTGGGACAGCACCTCCTACGAGCAGTACTTC
TRBJ2-3 TRBV5-4 once - CASSLGLRQDTQYF TGTGCCAGCAGTTTGGGCCTAAGGCAAGATACGCAGTATTTC
TRBJ2-7 TRBV20-1 - - CSASVRFDYEQYF TGCAGTGCTAGCGTCAGGTTTGACTACGAGCAGTACTTC
TRBJ1-4 TRBV2 - - CASGIGEKLFF TGTGCCAGCGGCATCGGTGAAAAACTGTTTTTT
TRBJ1-1 TRBV4-1 - - CASSPPGGQPTEAFF TGCGCCAGCAGCCCCCCGGGGGGGCAGCCCACTGAAGCTTTCTTT
TRBJ2-7 TRBV10-3 once TRBD1 CAIRGQGYEQYF TGTGCCATCAGAGGACAGGGTTACGAGCAGTACTTC
TRBJ2-5 TRBV10-2 - TRBD2 CASSENVAGVGIQETQYF TGCGCCAGCAGTGAGAATGTAGCGGGGGTCGGAATCCAAGAGACCCAGTACTTC
TRBJ2-1 TRBV19 - TRBD1 CASNGQGLYNEQFF TGTGCCAGTAACGGACAGGGACTGTACAATGAGCAGTTCTTC
TRBJ2-1 TRBV7-8 many - CASSLAGVNEQFF TGTGCCAGCAGCTTAGCTGGGGTCAATGAGCAGTTCTTC
TRBJ2-3 TRBV2 - TRBD2 CASRGEYTDTQYF TGTGCCAGCCGGGGGGAGTACACAGATACGCAGTATTTT
TRBJ2-1 TRBV7-9 many - CASSQPRGARDDEQFF TGTGCCAGCAGTCAACCACGGGGGGCGCGGGACGATGAGCAGTTCTTC
TRBJ1-2 TRBV29-1 - - CSVSGAAGYTF TGCAGCGTTTCGGGGGCAGCTGGCTACACCTTC
TRBJ1-2 TRBV20-1 few TRBD1 CSASEGALGYTF TGCAGTGCTAGTGAGGGGGCGCTTGGCTACACCTTC
TRBJ2-7 TRBV5-6 many - CASSSDTVGAEQYF TGTGCCAGCAGTTCAGACACGGTAGGGGCCGAGCAGTACTTC
TRBJ2-7 TRBV20-1 - TRBD1 CSARGGTGAYEQYF TGCAGTGCTAGGGGGGGGACAGGGGCCTACGAGCAGTACTTC
TRBJ2-1 TRBV24-1 - TRBD2 CATSPGLAINEQFF TGTGCCACCAGTCCGGGACTAGCGATCAATGAGCAGTTCTTC
TRBJ1-5 TRBV10-3 - TRBD1 CAIKGGQGDNQPQHF TGTGCCATCAAAGGGGGACAGGGGGACAATCAGCCCCAGCATTTT
TRBJ2-7 TRBV11-2 - - CASSSVGPNGEQYF TGTGCCAGCAGCTCAGTAGGACCGAACGGGGAGCAGTACTTC
TRBJ2-5 TRBV19 many - CASSSGWRQYF TGTGCCAGTAGTTCCGGCTGGCGACAGTACTTC
TRBJ2-7 TRBV10-2 - TRBD2 CASSLGTSAEQYF TGCGCCAGCAGCCTCGGGACTAGTGCCGAGCAGTACTTC
TRBJ2-2 TRBV3-1 many - CASSTTTGELFF TGTGCCAGCAGTACGACAACCGGGGAGCTGTTTTTT
TRBJ1-1 TRBV7-9 - - CATWTAEAFF TGTGCCACCTGGACAGCTGAAGCTTTCTTT
TRBJ2-7 TRBV6-5 many - CASSSSGSHLYEQYF TGTGCCAGCAGTTCGTCAGGGTCTCACCTTTACGAGCAGTACTTC
TRBJ1-1 TRBV29-1 - - CSVVSAQYTEAFF TGCAGCGTTGTATCGGCACAATACACTGAAGCTTTCTTT
TRBJ2-5 TRBV29-1 many TRBD1 CSVAPGGRETQYF TGCAGCGTTGCCCCAGGGGGACGAGAGACCCAGTACTTC
TRBJ1-3 TRBV3-1 many - CASSQDPRSHGLGNTIYF TGTGCCAGCAGCCAAGATCCGAGGTCTCACGGTCTTGGCAACACCATATATTTT
TRBJ2-7 TRBV19 - - CASGSIYEQYF TGTGCCAGTGGGTCCATTTACGAGCAGTACTTC
TRBJ1-2 TRBV2 - - CASSGEQGQINGYTF TGTGCCAGCAGTGGGGAGCAAGGACAGATTAATGGCTACACCTTC
TRBJ2-2 TRBV20-1 - - CSARATGTGELFF TGCAGTGCTAGAGCCACAGGGACCGGGGAGCTGTTTTTT
TRBJ2-7 TRBV7-2 - - CASSLEELYEQYF TGTGCCAGCAGCTTAGAGGAGCTATACGAGCAGTACTTC
TRBJ2-7 TRBV7-3 - TRBD2 CASSPSSGGAFHEQYF TGTGCCAGCAGCCCATCTAGCGGGGGGGCCTTTCACGAGCAGTACTTC
TRBJ2-1 TRBV3-1 many TRBD1 CASSQDGTDFNEQFF TGTGCCAGCAGCCAAGATGGGACAGATTTCAATGAGCAGTTCTTC
TRBJ2-5 TRBV2 - - CASSEEETQYF TGTGCCAGCAGTGAAGAGGAGACCCAGTACTTC
TRBJ2-7 TRBV27 many TRBD1 CARANRDRVPYEQYF TGTGCCAGGGCAAACCGGGACAGGGTTCCCTACGAGCAGTACTTC
TRBJ1-1 TRBV5-6 few - CASSWDAATEAFF TGTGCCAGCAGCTGGGACGCTGCTACTGAAGCTTTCTTT
TRBJ2-7 TRBV20-1 - TRBD2 CSARSGGSSYEQYF TGCAGTGCTAGGAGCGGGGGGAGCTCCTACGAGCAGTACTTC
TRBJ2-3 TRBV2 - TRBD1 CASSEGTGPDTQYF TGTGCCAGCAGTGAAGGGACAGGGCCAGATACGCAGTATTTT